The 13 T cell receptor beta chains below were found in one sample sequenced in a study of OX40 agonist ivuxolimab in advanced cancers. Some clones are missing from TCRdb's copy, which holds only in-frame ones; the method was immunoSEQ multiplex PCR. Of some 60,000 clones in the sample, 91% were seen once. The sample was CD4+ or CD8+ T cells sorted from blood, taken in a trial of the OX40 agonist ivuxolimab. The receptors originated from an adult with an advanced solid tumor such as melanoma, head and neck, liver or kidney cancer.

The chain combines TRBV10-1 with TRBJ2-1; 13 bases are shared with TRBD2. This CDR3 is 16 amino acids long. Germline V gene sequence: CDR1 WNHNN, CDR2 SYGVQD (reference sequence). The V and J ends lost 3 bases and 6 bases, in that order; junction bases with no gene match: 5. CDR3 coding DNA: TGCGCCAGCAGTGATACGGGACTAGCGGGAACCAATGAGCAGTTCTTC. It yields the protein CASSDTGLAGTNEQFF.

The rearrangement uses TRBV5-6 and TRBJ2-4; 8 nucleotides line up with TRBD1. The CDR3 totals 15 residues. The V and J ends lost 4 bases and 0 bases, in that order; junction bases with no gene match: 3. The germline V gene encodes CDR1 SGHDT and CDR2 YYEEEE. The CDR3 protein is CASSGQGLAKNIQYF. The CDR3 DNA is TGTGCCAGCAGCGGACAGGGCCTAGCCAAAAACATTCAGTACTTC.

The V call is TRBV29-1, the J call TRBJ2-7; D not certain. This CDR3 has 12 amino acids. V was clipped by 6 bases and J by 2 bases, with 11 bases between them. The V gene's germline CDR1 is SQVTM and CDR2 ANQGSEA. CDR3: CSVVQPPYEQYF. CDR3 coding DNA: TGCAGCGTCGTCCAGCCCCCCTACGAGCAGTACTTC.

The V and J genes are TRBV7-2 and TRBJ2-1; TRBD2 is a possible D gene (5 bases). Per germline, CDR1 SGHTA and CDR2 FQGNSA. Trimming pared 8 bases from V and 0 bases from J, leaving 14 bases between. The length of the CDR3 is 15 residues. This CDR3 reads CASRSGGRSYNEQFF. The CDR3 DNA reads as TGTGCCAGCCGATCCGGAGGACGCTCCTACAATGAGCAGTTCTTC.

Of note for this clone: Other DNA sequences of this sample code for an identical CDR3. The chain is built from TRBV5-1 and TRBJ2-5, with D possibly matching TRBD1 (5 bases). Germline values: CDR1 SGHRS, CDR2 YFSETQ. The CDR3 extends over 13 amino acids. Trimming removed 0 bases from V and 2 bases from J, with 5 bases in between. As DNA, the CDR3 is TGCGCCAGCAGCTTGGGACAGCAAGAGACCCAGTACTTC. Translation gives CASSLGQQETQYF.

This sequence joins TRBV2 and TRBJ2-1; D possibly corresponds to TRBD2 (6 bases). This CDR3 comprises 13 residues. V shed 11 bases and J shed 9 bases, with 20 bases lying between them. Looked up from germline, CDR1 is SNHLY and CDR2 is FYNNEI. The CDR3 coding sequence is TGTGCCGTCGCGGGGCAGGGCGTAAGTGAGCAGTTCTTC. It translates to CAVAGQGVSEQFF.

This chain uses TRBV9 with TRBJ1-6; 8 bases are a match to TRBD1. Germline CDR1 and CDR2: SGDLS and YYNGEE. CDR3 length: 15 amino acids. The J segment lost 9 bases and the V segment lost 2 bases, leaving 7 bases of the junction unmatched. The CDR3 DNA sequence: TGTGCCAGCAGCGTTGGGGAGACAGGGGTTTCACCCCTCCACTTT. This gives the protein CASSVGETGVSPLHF.

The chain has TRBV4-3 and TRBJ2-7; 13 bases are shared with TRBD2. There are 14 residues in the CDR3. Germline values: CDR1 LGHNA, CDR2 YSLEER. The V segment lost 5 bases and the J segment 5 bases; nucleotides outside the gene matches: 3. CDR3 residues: CASSGTSGIHEQYF. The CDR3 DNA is TGCGCCAGCAGCGGGACTAGCGGGATTCACGAGCAGTACTTC.

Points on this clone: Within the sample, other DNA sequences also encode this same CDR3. CDR3 loop: CASSSRETQYF. CDR3 DNA sequence: TGTGCCAGCAGCTCTCGAGAGACCCAGTACTTC. V usage is TRBV7-2 and J usage is TRBJ2-5; D is ambiguous. The CDR3 has 11 residues. V was pared by 4 bases and J by 4 bases, with 4 bases between. CDR1 is SGHTA, CDR2 FQGNSA, per germline.

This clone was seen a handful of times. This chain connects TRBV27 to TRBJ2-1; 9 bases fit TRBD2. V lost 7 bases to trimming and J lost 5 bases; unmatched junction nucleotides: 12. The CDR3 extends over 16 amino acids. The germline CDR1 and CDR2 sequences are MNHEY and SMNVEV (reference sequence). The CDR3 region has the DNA TGTGCCAGCACCGAAAATCCGGGACTAGCCCACAATGAGCAGTTCTTC. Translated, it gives CASTENPGLAHNEQFF.

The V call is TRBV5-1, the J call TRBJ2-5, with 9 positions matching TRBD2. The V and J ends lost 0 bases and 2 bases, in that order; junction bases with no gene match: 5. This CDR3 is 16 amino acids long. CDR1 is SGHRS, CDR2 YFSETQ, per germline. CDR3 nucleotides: TGCGCCAGCAGCTTGGACTCTAGCGGGGAACAAGAGACCCAGTACTTC. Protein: CASSLDSSGEQETQYF.

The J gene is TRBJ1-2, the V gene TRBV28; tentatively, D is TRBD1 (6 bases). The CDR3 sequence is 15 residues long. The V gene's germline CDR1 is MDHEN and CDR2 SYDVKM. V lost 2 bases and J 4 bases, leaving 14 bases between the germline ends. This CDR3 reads CASSLVGGRGYGYTF. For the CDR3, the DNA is TGTGCCAGCAGTTTAGTGGGGGGCCGGGGCTATGGCTACACCTTC.

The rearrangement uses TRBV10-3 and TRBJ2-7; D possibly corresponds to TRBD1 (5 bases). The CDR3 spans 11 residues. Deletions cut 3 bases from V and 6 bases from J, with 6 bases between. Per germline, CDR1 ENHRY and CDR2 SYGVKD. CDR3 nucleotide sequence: TGTGCCATCAGTGAACAGGCCGAGCAGTACTTC. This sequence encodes CAISEQAEQYF.